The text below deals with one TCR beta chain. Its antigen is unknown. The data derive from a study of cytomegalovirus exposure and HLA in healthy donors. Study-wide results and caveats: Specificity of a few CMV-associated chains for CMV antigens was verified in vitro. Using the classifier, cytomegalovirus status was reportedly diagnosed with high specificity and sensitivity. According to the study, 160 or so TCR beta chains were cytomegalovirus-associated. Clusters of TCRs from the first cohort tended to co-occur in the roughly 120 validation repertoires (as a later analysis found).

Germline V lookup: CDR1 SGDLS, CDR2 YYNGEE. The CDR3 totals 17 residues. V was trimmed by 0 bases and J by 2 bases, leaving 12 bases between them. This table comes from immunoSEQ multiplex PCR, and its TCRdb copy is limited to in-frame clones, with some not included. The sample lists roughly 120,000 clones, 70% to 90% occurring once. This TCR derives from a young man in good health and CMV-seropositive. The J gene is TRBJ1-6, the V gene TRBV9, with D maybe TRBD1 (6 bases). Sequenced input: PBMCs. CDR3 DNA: TGTGCCAGCAGCGTAGTATCCTGGGACACCTATAATTCACCCCTCCACTTT. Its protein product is CASSVVSWDTYNSPLHF.